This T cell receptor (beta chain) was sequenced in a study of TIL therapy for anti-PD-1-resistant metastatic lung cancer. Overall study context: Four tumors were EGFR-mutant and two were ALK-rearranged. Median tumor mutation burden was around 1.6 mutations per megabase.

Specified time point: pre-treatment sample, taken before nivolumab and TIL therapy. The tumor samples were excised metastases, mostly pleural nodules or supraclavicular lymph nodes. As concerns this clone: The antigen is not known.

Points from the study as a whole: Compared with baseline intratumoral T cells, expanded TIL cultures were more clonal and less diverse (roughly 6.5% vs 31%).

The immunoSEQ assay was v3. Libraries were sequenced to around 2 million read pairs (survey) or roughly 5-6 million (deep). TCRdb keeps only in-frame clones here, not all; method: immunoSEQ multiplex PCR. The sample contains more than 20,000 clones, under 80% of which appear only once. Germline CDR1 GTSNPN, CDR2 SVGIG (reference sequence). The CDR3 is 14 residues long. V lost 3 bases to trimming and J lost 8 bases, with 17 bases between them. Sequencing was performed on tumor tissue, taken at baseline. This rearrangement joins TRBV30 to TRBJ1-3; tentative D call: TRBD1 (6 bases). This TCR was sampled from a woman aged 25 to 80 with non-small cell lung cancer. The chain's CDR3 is CAWRGDGTLYTIYF. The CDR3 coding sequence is TGTGCCTGGAGGGGGGACGGGACATTGTACACCATATATTTT.